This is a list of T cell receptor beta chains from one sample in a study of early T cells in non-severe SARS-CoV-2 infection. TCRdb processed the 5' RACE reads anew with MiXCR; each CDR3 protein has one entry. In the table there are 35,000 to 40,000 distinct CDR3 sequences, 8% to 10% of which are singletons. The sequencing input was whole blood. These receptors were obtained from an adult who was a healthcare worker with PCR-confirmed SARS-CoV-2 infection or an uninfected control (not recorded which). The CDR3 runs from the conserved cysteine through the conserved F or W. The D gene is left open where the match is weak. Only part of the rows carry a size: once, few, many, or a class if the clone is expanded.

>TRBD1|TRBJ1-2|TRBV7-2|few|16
TGTGCCAGCAGCTTATACCGGGACAGGGAAATTTATGGCTACACCTTC
CASSLYRDREIYGYTF
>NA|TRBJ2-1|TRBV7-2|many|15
TGTGCCAGCAGCGTCACCAGTACCCCCTACAATGAGCAGTTCTTC
CASSVTSTPYNEQFF
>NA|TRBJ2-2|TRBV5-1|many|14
TGCGCCAGCAGCTGGTTGGTGAACACCGGGGAGCTGTTTTTT
CASSWLVNTGELFF
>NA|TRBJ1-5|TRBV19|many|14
TGTGCCAGTAGTCCCCGGGACATAAATCAGCCCCAGCATTTT
CASSPRDINQPQHF
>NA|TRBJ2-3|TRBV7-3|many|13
TGTGCCAGCAGCAAATGGACAACAGATACGCAGTATTTT
CASSKWTTDTQYF
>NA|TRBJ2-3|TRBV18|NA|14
TGTGCCAGCTCAGGGCGGAGGGGCACAGATACGCAGTATTTT
CASSGRRGTDTQYF
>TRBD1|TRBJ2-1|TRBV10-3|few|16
TGTGCCATCAGTGTTTTCGGGACAGGGGACTACAATGAGCAGTTCTTC
CAISVFGTGDYNEQFF
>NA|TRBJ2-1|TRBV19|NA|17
TGTGCCAGTAGTACCAGCAGGGACCTGAGCTCCTACAATGAGCAGTTCTTC
CASSTSRDLSSYNEQFF
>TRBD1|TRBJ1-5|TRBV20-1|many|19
TGCAGTGCTAGAGAACGCTTGACAGGGGAAATAATAGTAAGTCAGCCCCAGCATTTT
CSARERLTGEIIVSQPQHF
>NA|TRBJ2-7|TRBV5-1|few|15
TGCGCCAGCAGCCCGTTGGACAGTAATAGCTACGAGCAGTACTTC
CASSPLDSNSYEQYF
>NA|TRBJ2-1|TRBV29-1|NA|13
TGCAGCGTTCAAGACGGGAACTACAATGAGCAGTTCTTC
CSVQDGNYNEQFF
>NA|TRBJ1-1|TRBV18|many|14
TGTGCCAGCTCGACGGGACTCATGAACTCTGAAGCTTTCTTT
CASSTGLMNSEAFF
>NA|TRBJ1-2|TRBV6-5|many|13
TGTGCCAGCAGGATGGATGATAACTATGGCTACACCTTC
CASRMDDNYGYTF
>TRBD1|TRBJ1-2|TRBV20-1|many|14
TGCAGTGCTACACCGGGACAGGGGTACGGTGGCTACACCTTC
CSATPGQGYGGYTF
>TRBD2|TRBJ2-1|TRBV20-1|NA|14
TGCAGTGCCGTGACGGGGGGGACTTACAATGAGCAGTTCTTC
CSAVTGGTYNEQFF
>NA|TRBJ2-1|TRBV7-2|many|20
TGTGCCAGCAGCTCCACGCCACTAGAAAATACTCCAAGCTCCTACAATGAGCAGTTCTTC
CASSSTPLENTPSSYNEQFF
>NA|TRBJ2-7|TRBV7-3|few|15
TGTGCCAGCAGCTTAGGCGCAGGAGCGGCCAACGAGCAGTACTTC
CASSLGAGAANEQYF
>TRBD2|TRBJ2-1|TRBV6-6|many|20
TGTGCCAGCAGTTACCCCGGGAGTTCTTTAGCGGGGGGACCCTACAATGAGCAGTTCTTC
CASSYPGSSLAGGPYNEQFF
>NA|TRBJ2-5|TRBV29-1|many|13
TGCAGCGCAGAATGGACGGGCCAAGAGACCCAGTACTTC
CSAEWTGQETQYF
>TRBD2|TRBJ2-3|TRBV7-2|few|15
TGTGCCAGCAGCCCGGGACTAGCGATCGCAGATACGCAGTATTTT
CASSPGLAIADTQYF
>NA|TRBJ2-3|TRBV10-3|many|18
TGTGCCATCAGTTTGGACAGCCTCGAAAGTGTTGGCACAGATACGCAGTATTTT
CAISLDSLESVGTDTQYF
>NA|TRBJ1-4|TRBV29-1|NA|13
TGCAGCGTTGCGACAGTTCTTAATGAAAAACTGTTTTTT
CSVATVLNEKLFF
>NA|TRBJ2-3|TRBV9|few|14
TGTGCCAGCAGCGTAGGTCCGGGCACAGATACGCAGTATTTT
CASSVGPGTDTQYF
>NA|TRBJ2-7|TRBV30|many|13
TGTGCCTGGGGAGGGGGCCTCTCCTACGAGCAGTACTTC
CAWGGGLSYEQYF
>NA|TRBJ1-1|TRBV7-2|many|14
TGTGCCAGCAGCTTGCAGCTCATGAACACTGAAGCTTTCTTT
CASSLQLMNTEAFF
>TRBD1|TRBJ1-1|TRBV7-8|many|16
TGTGCCAGCAGTAGCCCAACAGGGGGCGAGAACACTGAAGCTTTCTTT
CASSSPTGGENTEAFF
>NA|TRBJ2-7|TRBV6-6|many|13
TGTGCCAGCATCCCGCAGGGCAGGAGCGAGCAGTACTTC
CASIPQGRSEQYF
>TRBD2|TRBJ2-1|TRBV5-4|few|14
TGTGCCACCGAACCGACTAGCGGGGGCGATGAGCAGTTCTTC
CATEPTSGGDEQFF
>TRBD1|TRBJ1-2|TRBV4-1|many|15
TGCGCCAGCAGCCCACCGGGACAGGGAAACTATGGCTACACCTTC
CASSPPGQGNYGYTF
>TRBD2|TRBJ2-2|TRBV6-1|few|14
TGTGCCAGCAGTTTACGGGGGGGCCCCGGGGAGCTGTTTTTT
CASSLRGGPGELFF
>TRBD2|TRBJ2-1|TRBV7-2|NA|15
TGTGCCAGCAGCTGGGGGGGAAGCTCCTACAATGAGCAGTTCTTC
CASSWGGSSYNEQFF
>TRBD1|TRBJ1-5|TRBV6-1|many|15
TGTGCCAGCAGTGCTACAGGGGCTTCGAATCAGCCCCAGCATTTT
CASSATGASNQPQHF
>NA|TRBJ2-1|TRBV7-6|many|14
TGTGCCAGCAGCACGGACAGTTCCTACAATGAGCAGTTCTTC
CASSTDSSYNEQFF
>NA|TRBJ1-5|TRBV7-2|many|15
TGTGCCAGCAGCTTAGTGTGGGACGCCGATCAGCCCCAGCATTTT
CASSLVWDADQPQHF
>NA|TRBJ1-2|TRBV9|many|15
TGTGCCAGCAGCCCGAGACAGACCTATAACTATGGCTACACCTTC
CASSPRQTYNYGYTF
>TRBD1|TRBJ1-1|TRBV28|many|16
TGTGCCAGCAGTTTAAGCTTCGGACAGGGCCGACCTGAAGCTTTCTTT
CASSLSFGQGRPEAFF
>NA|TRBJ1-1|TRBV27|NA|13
TGTGCCAGCAGTTACGTAATGAACACTGAAGCTTTCTTT
CASSYVMNTEAFF
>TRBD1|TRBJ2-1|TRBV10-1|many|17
TGCGCCAGCAGTGAGTCCCGACAGGGGACGAACTACAATGAGCAGTTCTTC
CASSESRQGTNYNEQFF
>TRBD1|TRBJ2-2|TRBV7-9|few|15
TGTGCCAGCAGCGGCGGGACAGGGATCCCCGGGGAGCTGTTTTTT
CASSGGTGIPGELFF
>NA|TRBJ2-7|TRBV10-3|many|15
TGTGCCATCAGTGACCCCACCGTAGCGACCCACGAGCAGTACTTC
CAISDPTVATHEQYF
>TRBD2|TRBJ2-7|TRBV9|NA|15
TGTGCCAGCAGCGCGGGGGGGCCGCCGGCGGACGAGCAGTACTTC
CASSAGGPPADEQYF
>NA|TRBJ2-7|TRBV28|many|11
TGTGCCAGCGGGGTCTCCTACGAGCAGTACTTC
CASGVSYEQYF
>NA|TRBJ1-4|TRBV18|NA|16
TGTGCCAGCTCACCATATCCGAGCGCAACTAATGAAAAACTGTTTTTT
CASSPYPSATNEKLFF
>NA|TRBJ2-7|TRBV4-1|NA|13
TGCGCCAGCAGCCCACGACGCGGTTACGAGCAGTACTTC
CASSPRRGYEQYF
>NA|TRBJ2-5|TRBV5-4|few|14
TGTGCCAGCAGCTTGGAGCTATACCAAGAGACCCAGTACTTC
CASSLELYQETQYF
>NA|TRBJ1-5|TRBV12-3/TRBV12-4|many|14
TGTGCCAGCAGTTACGGCGGACCAGGTCAGCCCCAGCATTTT
CASSYGGPGQPQHF
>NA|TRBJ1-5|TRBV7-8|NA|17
TGTGCCAGCAGCTCAAAATCCTTCACGGGATACAATCAGCCCCAGCATTTT
CASSSKSFTGYNQPQHF
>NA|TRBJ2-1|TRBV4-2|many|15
TGTGCCAGCAGCCAAGATCTAGGGGCCCACAATGAGCAGTTCTTC
CASSQDLGAHNEQFF
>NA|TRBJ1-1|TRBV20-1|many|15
TGCAGTGCTAGAGGGGCAGGGGTAATGAACACTGAAGCTTTCTTT
CSARGAGVMNTEAFF
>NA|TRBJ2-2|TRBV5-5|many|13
TGTGCCAGCAGTGACCCAGGGTCCGGGGAGCTGTTTTTT
CASSDPGSGELFF
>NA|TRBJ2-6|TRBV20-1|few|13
TGCAGTGCCCAAGGGGACGGGGCCAACGTCCTGACTTTC
CSAQGDGANVLTF